Below, 8 T cell receptor beta chains from the same sample are listed, as sequenced in a study of T cells in Graves' hyperthyroidism and ophthalmopathy. Amplified TCR beta CDR3 regions derived from RNA transcripts. When the TCR CDR3 underwent first-round RT-PCR, the HTBI primer set was used. TCRdb passed the multiplex PCR reads through MiXCR, listing each CDR3 protein once. Of around 610,000 distinct CDR3 sequences in the sample, roughly 15% were seen once. Sequenced: blood. These receptors were obtained from a woman aged 40 to 49 with Graves' ophthalmopathy.

The V gene is TRBV7-2, the J gene TRBJ2-5; D is undetermined. This CDR3 has 15 amino acids. Germline V CDR1 and CDR2: SGHTA, FQGNSA. The ends were cut back, 2 bases at V and 4 bases at J, with 14 bases in the middle. In DNA, the CDR3 is TGTGCCAGCAGCTTATCGTCGCCAGGTACAGAGACCCAGTACTTC. Its protein product is CASSLSSPGTETQYF. Using reference TRBV7-2 and TRBJ2-5 for the parts outside the CDR3, the full variable domain is GAGVSQSPSNKVTEKGKDVELRCDPISGHTALYWYRQSLGQGLEFLIYFQGNSAPDKSGLPSDRFSAERTGGSVSTLTIQRTQQEDSAVYLCASSLSSPGTETQYFGPGTRLLVL.

The chain couples TRBV11-1 to TRBJ2-7, with 13 bases fitting TRBD2. This CDR3 contains 18 residues. Germline V gives CDR1 SGHAT, CDR2 FQDESV (reference sequence). The junction had 14 bases not matched to a gene; V was cut back by 4 bases and J by 5 bases. The CDR3 loop is CASSSIHGLAGVYDEQYF. DNA for the CDR3: TGTGCCAGCAGCTCAATCCATGGACTAGCGGGAGTTTACGACGAGCAGTACTTC.

V is TRBV6-1 and J is TRBJ2-1; D uncertain. Trimming shortened V by 7 bases and J by 7 bases, and 14 bases separated the two germline ends. Germline values: CDR1 MNHNS, CDR2 SASEGT. The CDR3 is made up of 13 amino acids. The CDR3 here is CASKADGLNEQFF. The CDR3 DNA reads as TGTGCCAGCAAAGCTGACGGCCTAAATGAGCAGTTCTTC.

V is TRBV11-2 and J is TRBJ1-1; TRBD1 matches at 8 bases. The CDR3 is 16 amino acids. Germline loops: CDR1 SGHAT, CDR2 FQNNGV. Trimming removed 0 bases from V and 5 bases from J; junction bases left unmatched: 8. The DNA of the CDR3 is TGTGCCAGCAGCTTAGAGCCAGGGGGCAAGCGGACTGAAGCTTTCTTT. Its protein product is CASSLEPGGKRTEAFF.

The chain employs TRBV9 and TRBJ1-4; D is ambiguous. The germline gives CDR1 SGDLS, CDR2 YYNGEE. The CDR3 totals 17 residues. V lost 3 bases, J lost 2 bases, and 17 bases lay in between. CDR3 bases: TGTGCCAGCAGCGCAAGAACGGGAAAGGTGACTAATGAAAAACTGTTTTTT. The encoded protein is CASSARTGKVTNEKLFF. The entire variable domain, with the rest obtained from reference TRBV9 and TRBJ1-4, is as follows: DSGVTQTPKHLITATGQRVTLRCSPRSGDLSVYWYQQSLDQGLQFLIQYYNGEERAKGNILERFSAQQFPDLHSELNLSSLELGDSALYFCASSARTGKVTNEKLFFGSGTQLSVL.

This clonotype was counted at least ten times. This chain links TRBV15 with TRBJ2-7; 7 bases map to TRBD1. The CDR3 runs 12 residues. The V gene's germline CDR1 is LNHNV and CDR2 YYDKDF (reference sequence). Trimming at V came to 5 bases and at J to 4 bases, leaving 2 bases not matched to a gene. The CDR3 sequence is CATSDREYEQYF. As DNA, the CDR3 is TGTGCCACCAGCGACAGGGAGTACGAGCAGTACTTC.

The chain uses TRBV6-2 or TRBV6-3 and TRBJ2-4; D call uncertain. Between the trimmed V and J ends, which lost 1 base and 8 bases, there was a span of 9 bases. Germline V gene sequence: CDR1 MNHEY, CDR2 SVGEGT. This CDR3 contains 13 residues. The CDR3: CASSYFRADIQYF. The CDR3 DNA follows: TGTGCCAGCAGTTACTTTAGGGCGGACATTCAGTACTTC.

About this clonotype: At one of its ends the junction is not consistent with the germline gene, which may arise from a read error. The chain employs TRBV5-1 and TRBJ2-7, with 7 bases lining up with TRBD2. This CDR3 contains 13 residues. Germline V gene lookup returns CDR1 SGHRS and CDR2 YFSETQ. CDR3 residues: CASSLTSAYGQYF. The CDR3, as DNA: TGCGCCAGCAGCTTGACTAGCGCCTACGGGCAGTACTTC.